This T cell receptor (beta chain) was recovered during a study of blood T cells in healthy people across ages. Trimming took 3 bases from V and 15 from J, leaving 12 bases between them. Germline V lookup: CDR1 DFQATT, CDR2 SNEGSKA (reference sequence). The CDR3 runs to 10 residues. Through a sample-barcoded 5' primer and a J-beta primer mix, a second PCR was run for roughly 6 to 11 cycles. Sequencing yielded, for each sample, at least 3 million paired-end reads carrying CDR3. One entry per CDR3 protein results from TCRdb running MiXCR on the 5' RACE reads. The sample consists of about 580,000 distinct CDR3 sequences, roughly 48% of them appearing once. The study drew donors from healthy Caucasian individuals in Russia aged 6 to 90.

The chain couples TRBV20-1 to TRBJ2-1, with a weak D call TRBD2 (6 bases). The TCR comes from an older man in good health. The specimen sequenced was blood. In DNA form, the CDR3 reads TGCAGTGCTAGCGGGAGAAGTATGTTCTTC. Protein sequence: CSASGRSMFF.